The text below deals with one T cell receptor (beta chain). Its antigen is currently not known. This clone may be a read error of a much larger clone one base away. This sample is drawn from a study of T cell repertoires in aging, cancer and after chemotherapy (dated by TCRdb to between 2019 and 2020). Turning to the overall study: Six donor age groups were covered, ranging from 30 or younger up to 70 or older, and each group contained at least three individuals. TCR repertoires from healthy donor controls were recorded over periods of several months to years and showed clear clonal overlap between repeated samplings. In total, the full dataset held 7.5 million to 9.5 million TCR reads. To look at immunoaging and at how T cells reconstitute after chemotherapy, the study profiled TCR beta repertoires in peripheral blood from both healthy donors and cancer patients. A cohort of under 250 cancer patients (over 90 with hematological and 110 to 140 with solid cancers) was assembled, and about 95 healthy donors were included as a reference group. Broader findings and caveats from the paper: Significantly lower blood TCR diversity and higher clonality were observed in untreated patients with hematological or solid cancers than in age-matched healthy donors. An increase in median generation probability over the chemotherapy interval was observed in both cancer cohorts, suggesting that the repertoire was reconstituted through rebound thymic output. Declining TCR diversity with age in healthy donors was mainly explained by loss of richness; in cancer patients, loss of evenness also contributed. According to the authors, the repertoire data do not permit conclusions about immunological memory after chemotherapy.

Using a mixed TRB-A/B primer pool, multiplex touch-down PCR amplified rearranged TRB sequences covering the V, D and J segments. Illumina adapters and sample indices were added to the amplicons in two consecutive PCR reactions performed with Phusion HS II polymerase. After gel purification with the NucleoSpin Gel and PCR Clean-up kit, the amplicons were checked using Qubit and an Agilent 2100 Bioanalyzer. The libraries were sequenced on an Illumina MiSeq with 600-cycle, single-indexed, paired-end runs. For the original study's pipeline: MiXCR versions 2.12 and 3.0.5 were used to process the TRB sequences. Each unique CDR3 nucleotide sequence counted as one clone, and only productive sequences with at least two reads were retained. Shannon diversity, evenness, clonality (one minus evenness), and alpha-parameterized diversity profiles from alpha 0 to 5 were included as repertoire metrics. Generation probabilities of clones in paired pre- and post-chemotherapy samples were computed with the IGoR algorithm. Starting from the raw public reads, TCRdb applied fastp trimming at Q25, assembled clones with MiXCR and retained in-frame beta chains. Here each entry gathers all rows of one CDR3 protein and keeps the most common genes and DNA. The V and J calls reflect TCRdb's pipeline rather than the authors' work. The sample table records approximately 5,000 distinct CDR3 sequences; 25% to 30% of these occur just once. Approximately 7.5% of the sample comes from the top ten.

CDR1 and CDR2 were assigned from the germline V gene as KGHSH and LQKENI. V is pared back by 6 bases and J by 9 bases, with 24 bases lying between the germline termini. Reading from cysteine to phenylalanine, the CDR3 counts 16 amino acids. Of all the DNA, just the CDR3 is kept, 48 bases in frame from base 1. Genomic DNA extracted from peripheral blood, rather than sorted cells or RNA, was used as the source for amplification of TCR beta rearrangements. Input material: blood. The sequence was obtained from a human donor in good health. The V gene is TRBV18 and the J gene is TRBJ2-4; the D gene is perhaps TRBD1 or TRBD2, each of them matching over 5 bases. The DNA reads as follows: TGTGCCAGCTCGCCGAACCGGGACCCAGAAATGTCCATTCAGTACTTC. This codes for CASSPNRDPEMSIQYF. Here the CDR3 is joined to the reference TRBV18 and TRBJ2-4 genes, and the full variable domain is: NAGVMQNPRHLVRRRGQEARLRCSPMKGHSHVYWYRQLPEEGLKFMVYLQKENIIDESGMPKERFSAEFPKEGPSILRIQQVVRGDSAAYFCASSPNRDPEMSIQYFGAGTRLSVL.